This T cell receptor beta chain was recovered during a study of blood T cells in healthy people across ages. The second PCR ran roughly 7 to 11 cycles with a sample-barcoded 5' primer and J-beta primers. TCRdb recomputed calls from the 5' RACE reads with MiXCR, one row per CDR3 protein. The table lists fewer than 2 million distinct CDR3 sequences, more than 35% of them singletons. Trimming at V came to 2 bases and at J to 7 bases, leaving 16 bases not matched to a gene. This CDR3 comprises 18 residues. Germline V CDR1 and CDR2: MNHEY, SVGAGI. This receptor was identified in a human donor in good health. The specimen was blood. The chain links TRBV6-5 to TRBJ1-2; 10 bases line up with TRBD1. The CDR3 loop reads CASSYTPGQGKKAGGYTF. The CDR3, as DNA: TGTGCCAGCAGTTACACCCCGGGACAGGGGAAAAAGGCGGGTGGCTACACCTTC.